These T cell receptor beta chains were read from a single sample in a study of blood T cell repertoires in COVID-19. Here immunoSEQ multiplex PCR was the method, and the copy in TCRdb shows in-frame clones only, minus some. The sample has 150,000 to 200,000 clones, about nine tenths seen once. The specimen sequenced was peripheral blood. The receptors shown here come from a man in his 60s with acute or convalescent COVID-19. The CDR3 runs from the conserved cysteine through the conserved F or W. Fields, in order: D gene, V gene, J gene, clone size, CDR3 protein, CDR3 DNA. The D gene is left open where the match is weak. Clone size appears in some rows only: once, few, many, or a class for an expanded clone.

D gene: .
V gene: TRBV5-4
J gene: TRBJ1-1
clone size: few
CDR3 protein: CASSLGGVTEAFF
CDR3 DNA: TGTGCCAGCAGCTTGGGGGGGGTCACTGAAGCTTTCTTT

D gene: TRBD1
V gene: TRBV2
J gene: TRBJ1-3
clone size: .
CDR3 protein: CASRPGQGILRNSGNTIYF
CDR3 DNA: TGTGCCAGCAGACCCGGACAGGGCATATTAAGAAACTCTGGAAACACCATATATTTT

D gene: .
V gene: TRBV6-5
J gene: TRBJ2-1
clone size: .
CDR3 protein: CASSILTSNEQFF
CDR3 DNA: TGTGCCAGCAGCATCCTGACTAGCAATGAGCAGTTCTTC

D gene: .
V gene: TRBV10-3
J gene: TRBJ1-1
clone size: once
CDR3 protein: CAISATAGTEAFF
CDR3 DNA: TGTGCCATCAGTGCTACCGCCGGCACTGAAGCTTTCTTT

D gene: .
V gene: TRBV30
J gene: TRBJ1-5
clone size: .
CDR3 protein: CAWTDGGGWGFNQPQHF
CDR3 DNA: TGTGCCTGGACCGACGGTGGAGGCTGGGGTTTCAATCAGCCCCAGCATTTT

D gene: .
V gene: TRBV3-1/TRBV3-2
J gene: TRBJ1-2
clone size: .
CDR3 protein: CASSQSGQGDGYTF
CDR3 DNA: TGTGCCAGCAGCCAGTCAGGGCAGGGTGATGGCTACACCTTC

D gene: .
V gene: TRBV7-6
J gene: TRBJ1-1
clone size: .
CDR3 protein: CASSLAAQDGTEAFF
CDR3 DNA: TGTGCCAGCAGCTTAGCAGCACAGGACGGCACTGAAGCTTTCTTT

D gene: TRBD1
V gene: TRBV30
J gene: TRBJ1-2
clone size: .
CDR3 protein: CAWNEGTVNGYTF
CDR3 DNA: TGTGCCTGGAATGAAGGGACAGTGAATGGCTACACCTTC

D gene: TRBD2
V gene: TRBV5-1
J gene: TRBJ2-2
clone size: .
CDR3 protein: CASSGTLAGLNTGELFF
CDR3 DNA: TGCGCCAGCAGCGGTACACTAGCGGGGCTGAACACCGGGGAGCTGTTTTTT

D gene: TRBD1
V gene: TRBV2
J gene: TRBJ2-7
clone size: .
CDR3 protein: CASIPDRGAYEQYF
CDR3 DNA: TGTGCCAGCATTCCGGACAGGGGGGCCTACGAGCAGTACTTC

D gene: TRBD1
V gene: TRBV27
J gene: TRBJ1-4
clone size: .
CDR3 protein: CASRFSRDSREKLFF
CDR3 DNA: TGTGCCAGCAGATTCTCCCGGGACAGTCGTGAAAAACTGTTTTTT

D gene: .
V gene: TRBV10-2
J gene: TRBJ2-3
clone size: once
CDR3 protein: CASSEGAAIQGTDTQYF
CDR3 DNA: TGCGCCAGCAGTGAGGGGGCAGCCATTCAGGGCACAGATACGCAGTATTTT

D gene: .
V gene: TRBV3-1/TRBV3-2
J gene: TRBJ2-3
clone size: once
CDR3 protein: CASSQGPEGRDTQYF
CDR3 DNA: TGTGCCAGCAGCCAAGGACCAGAGGGCAGAGATACGCAGTATTTT

D gene: TRBD1
V gene: TRBV5-4
J gene: TRBJ1-1
clone size: .
CDR3 protein: CASSFGQALGDKAFF
CDR3 DNA: TGTGCCAGCAGCTTCGGACAGGCATTAGGGGATAAAGCTTTCTTT

D gene: .
V gene: TRBV18
J gene: TRBJ2-6
clone size: few
CDR3 protein: CASSPEISGANVLTF
CDR3 DNA: TGTGCCAGCTCACCGGAGATCTCTGGGGCCAACGTCCTGACTTTC

D gene: TRBD1
V gene: TRBV9
J gene: TRBJ1-1
clone size: once
CDR3 protein: CASSARRGQYTEAFF
CDR3 DNA: TGTGCCAGCAGCGCCCGAAGGGGACAGTACACTGAAGCTTTCTTT

D gene: TRBD2
V gene: TRBV24-1
J gene: TRBJ2-5
clone size: .
CDR3 protein: CATSRAGQETQYF
CDR3 DNA: TGTGCCACCAGTCGAGCGGGACAAGAGACCCAGTACTTC

D gene: .
V gene: TRBV30
J gene: TRBJ1-6
clone size: .
CDR3 protein: CAWSDSAGSDNSPLHF
CDR3 DNA: TGTGCCTGGTCAGATTCGGCAGGGTCCGATAATTCACCCCTCCACTTT

D gene: .
V gene: TRBV18
J gene: TRBJ1-1
clone size: .
CDR3 protein: CASSPPASGGRGNTEAFF
CDR3 DNA: TGTGCCAGCTCACCACCAGCGTCCGGGGGTCGCGGGAACACTGAAGCTTTCTTT

D gene: .
V gene: TRBV19
J gene: TRBJ2-1
clone size: .
CDR3 protein: CASSPQTGISYNEQFF
CDR3 DNA: TGTGCCAGTAGTCCTCAGACAGGAATCTCCTACAATGAGCAGTTCTTC

D gene: .
V gene: TRBV6-1
J gene: TRBJ1-2
clone size: .
CDR3 protein: CASSELMGHNYGYTF
CDR3 DNA: TGTGCCAGCAGTGAATTAATGGGGCATAACTATGGCTACACCTTC

D gene: TRBD1
V gene: TRBV19
J gene: TRBJ2-7
clone size: .
CDR3 protein: CASSIGTGAYEQYF
CDR3 DNA: TGTGCCAGTAGTATCGGGACAGGGGCCTACGAGCAGTACTTC

D gene: .
V gene: TRBV19
J gene: TRBJ2-6
clone size: .
CDR3 protein: CASSMRAFSGANVLTF
CDR3 DNA: TGTGCCAGTAGTATGCGGGCTTTCTCTGGGGCCAACGTCCTGACTTTC

D gene: .
V gene: TRBV21-1
J gene: TRBJ1-1
clone size: .
CDR3 protein: CASSKRGRAGANTEAFF
CDR3 DNA: TGTGCCAGCAGCAAAAGGGGTAGAGCGGGGGCCAACACTGAAGCTTTCTTT

D gene: TRBD2
V gene: TRBV3-1/TRBV3-2
J gene: TRBJ2-3
clone size: few
CDR3 protein: CASSPGGREADTQYF
CDR3 DNA: TGTGCCAGCAGCCCCGGGGGGCGGGAGGCAGATACGCAGTATTTT

D gene: TRBD1
V gene: TRBV30
J gene: TRBJ2-1
clone size: .
CDR3 protein: CAWGQGAVGEQFF
CDR3 DNA: TGTGCCTGGGGACAGGGGGCAGTCGGTGAGCAGTTCTTC

D gene: .
V gene: TRBV6-5
J gene: TRBJ2-3
clone size: .
CDR3 protein: CASRLQGGTDTQYF
CDR3 DNA: TGTGCCAGCAGGTTACAGGGAGGCACAGATACGCAGTATTTT